One sample yielded the 22 T cell receptor beta chains listed below, sequenced in a study of blood T cell repertoires in COVID-19. Sequencing was performed with immunoSEQ multiplex PCR; in TCRdb, only in-frame clones are kept and a portion is missing. This sample has roughly 290,000 clones, with 84% found just once. Sequencing was done on a sample of peripheral blood. These receptors were obtained from a person between 70 and 80 years old with COVID-19, enrolled during active disease.

The chain joins TRBV7-2 to TRBJ2-3, with D tentatively TRBD2 (7 bases). The CDR3 sequence is 16 residues long. The V gene lost 4 bases and the J gene lost 3 bases, with 17 bases spanning the gap. The germline V gene has CDR1 SGHTA and CDR2 FQGNSA. The CDR3, as DNA: TGTGCCAGCAGCTCTGTAGCGGGCCAGGGGACAGATACGCAGTATTTT. Translated, it gives CASSSVAGQGTDTQYF.

This rearrangement joins TRBV6-5 to TRBJ2-7; 9 bases line up with TRBD1. In germline, CDR1 is MNHEY, CDR2 SVGAGI. With V trimmed by 0 bases and J by 4 bases, 7 bases remained unmatched. This CDR3 comprises 16 residues. The CDR3 sequence: CASSYSEPGTGYEQYF. CDR3 DNA: TGTGCCAGCAGTTACTCTGAACCCGGGACAGGGTACGAGCAGTACTTC.

The V call is TRBV15, the J call TRBJ1-2; no reliable D call. There are 12 residues in the CDR3. Trimming left V 0 bases short and J 7 bases short, with 6 bases between. Germline V lookup: CDR1 LNHNV, CDR2 YYDKDF (reference sequence). Here the CDR3 DNA reads TGTGCCACCAGCAGAGATCTGTTTGGCTACACCTTC. It specifies CATSRDLFGYTF.

The rearrangement links TRBV6-2 or TRBV6-3 to TRBJ1-5; the D is unclear. Trimming cost V 0 bases and J 5 bases, with 8 bases left between them. CDR3 size: 14 residues. The germline gives CDR1 MNHEY, CDR2 SVGEGT. Written as DNA, the CDR3 is TGTGCCAGCAGTTACTCCACGGGGTATCAGCCCCAGCATTTT. Its protein product is CASSYSTGYQPQHF.

The chain recombines TRBV7-3 with TRBJ1-4; D remains ambiguous. The germline V gene encodes CDR1 SGHTA and CDR2 FQGTGA. Trimming took off 1 base at V and 12 bases at J, with 12 bases between the two ends. The CDR3 has 13 residues. CDR3 sequence (DNA): TGTGCCAGCAGCTTAATGGCGGGCACAGAACTGTTTTTT. It codes for CASSLMAGTELFF.

V usage is TRBV29-1 and J usage is TRBJ2-7; 9 bases agree with TRBD1. The CDR3 covers 13 residues. The germline CDR1 and CDR2 sequences are SQVTM and ANQGSEA. The ends lost 1 base at V and 3 bases at J; junction bases unmatched: 1. The DNA for the CDR3 is TGCAGCGTTGAAGCGACAGGGGGCTACGAGCAGTACTTC. Protein: CSVEATGGYEQYF.

A few counts support this clone. This CDR3 is also generated by other DNA sequences in the sample. The CDR3 nucleotides are TGTGCCAGCTCACCACCGACAGTTAACTATGGCTACACCTTC. Translated, it gives CASSPPTVNYGYTF. V usage is TRBV18 and J usage is TRBJ1-2; tentative D call: TRBD1 (5 bases). The V gene lost 0 bases and the J gene lost 1 base, with 6 bases spanning the gap. Germline CDR1 KGHSH, CDR2 LQKENI. This CDR3 contains 14 residues.

This clone was recorded only once. The V and J genes are TRBV6-5 and TRBJ2-2; D remains unclear. The CDR3 contains 15 residues. Trimming cost V 0 bases and J 4 bases, with 9 bases left between them. CDR1 is MNHEY and CDR2 is SVGAGI in the germline V gene. CDR3 residues: CASSYSRQTTGELFF. CDR3 coding DNA: TGTGCCAGCAGTTACTCGAGGCAGACCACCGGGGAGCTGTTTTTT.

The CDR3 sequence is CASSLPGFPDRHQPQHF. The CDR3, as DNA: TGTGCCAGCAGTTTACCAGGGTTTCCAGATCGGCATCAGCCCCAGCATTTT. The chain has TRBV28 and TRBJ1-5; possible D gene TRBD1, 5 bases. V gave up 2 bases and J gave up 5 bases, with 19 bases separating them. The CDR3 covers 17 residues. CDR1 MDHEN and CDR2 SYDVKM come from the germline V gene. Combining the CDR3 with reference TRBV28 and TRBJ1-5 gives the whole variable domain DVKVTQSSRYLVKRTGEKVFLECVQDMDHENMFWYRQDPGLGLRLIYFSYDVKMKEKGDIPEGYSVSREKKERFSLILESASTNQTSMYLCASSLPGFPDRHQPQHFGDGTRLSIL.

The table lists this clone with a count of one. V and J are TRBV12-3 or TRBV12-4 and TRBJ2-2, with D perhaps matching TRBD2 (6 bases). V was clipped by 7 bases and J by 5 bases, with 11 bases between them. The CDR3 is 13 amino acids. For the CDR3, the DNA is TGTGCCAGCACACCGGGAGTTACCGGGGAGCTGTTTTTT. Translated: CASTPGVTGELFF.

The V and J genes are TRBV27 and TRBJ2-5; tentatively, D is TRBD1 (5 bases). From germline, CDR1 is MNHEY and CDR2 SMNVEV (reference sequence). Trimming removed 3 bases from V and 5 bases from J, with 28 bases in between. This CDR3 has 19 amino acids. DNA of the CDR3: TGTGCCAGCAGTTTCCGATCGGTTAGTTCGGCAGGGCCCAGCGAGACCCAGTACTTC. It is translated as CASSFRSVSSAGPSETQYF.

This rearrangement joins TRBV10-3 to TRBJ2-1, with 8 bases lining up with TRBD2. With V trimmed by 6 bases and J by 9 bases, 13 bases remained unmatched. The V gene's germline CDR1 is ENHRY and CDR2 SYGVKD. The CDR3 totals 15 residues. This CDR3 is CAIRNSGTGGSEQFF. The CDR3 nucleotides are TGTGCCATCAGGAATAGCGGGACGGGGGGGAGTGAGCAGTTCTTC.

This sequence joins TRBV18 and TRBJ2-3; weak D call: TRBD2 (5 bases). Per germline, CDR1 KGHSH and CDR2 LQKENI. V lost 5 bases, J lost 0 bases, and 9 bases lay in between. The CDR3 runs 14 residues. CDR3 protein: CASSRSGSTDTQYF. In DNA form, the CDR3 reads TGTGCCAGCTCAAGAAGCGGTAGCACAGATACGCAGTATTTT.

The CDR3 is CASLGAGGLDTQYF. The CDR3 coding sequence is TGTGCCAGCCTGGGAGCGGGAGGTTTAGATACGCAGTATTTT. The chain has TRBV2 and TRBJ2-3; the match to TRBD2 covers 9 bases. The CDR3 has 14 residues. V lost 8 bases and J lost 5; bases outside the gene matches: 8. The germline CDR1 and CDR2 sequences are SNHLY and FYNNEI.

The V gene is TRBV2, the J gene TRBJ2-4; D is possibly TRBD2 (6 bases). The ends were cut back, 5 bases at V and 8 bases at J, with 19 bases in the middle. Germline values: CDR1 SNHLY, CDR2 FYNNEI. The CDR3 has 15 residues. The CDR3 coding sequence is TGTGCCAGCAGTTATTCTAGCGCACTGGGAGACATTCAGTACTTC. Residues: CASSYSSALGDIQYF.

In nucleotides, the CDR3 is TGTGCCAGCAGTAAAGACAACAAGTTGACAGGGGATTATAGCAATCAGCCCCAGCATTTT. Encoded protein: CASSKDNKLTGDYSNQPQHF. The chain joins TRBV2 to TRBJ1-5; 8 bases fit TRBD1. The CDR3 extends over 20 amino acids. V lost 5 bases to trimming and J lost 0 bases; unmatched junction nucleotides: 18. Germline V gene lookup returns CDR1 SNHLY and CDR2 FYNNEI.

This chain joins TRBV5-6 and TRBJ2-7, with 9 bases that match TRBD1. The CDR3 contains 15 residues. V lost 7 bases, J lost 0 bases, and 8 bases stayed unmatched. From germline, CDR1 is SGHDT and CDR2 YYEEEE. CDR3 sequence reads: CASLPGQGYSYEQYF. The CDR3 DNA reads TGTGCCAGCTTACCGGGACAGGGATACTCCTACGAGCAGTACTTC.

The J gene is TRBJ1-5, the V gene TRBV19; D is possibly TRBD1 (6 bases). The CDR3 contains 13 residues. Trimming removed 5 bases from V and 6 bases from J, with 11 bases in between. Per germline, CDR1 LNHDA and CDR2 SQIVND (reference sequence). DNA for the CDR3: TGTGCCAGTAGTTCAGGGGTTGGTCAGCCCCAGCATTTT. Translated: CASSSGVGQPQHF.

This clone occurred once. The gene calls are TRBV5-4 and TRBJ2-7; D is perhaps TRBD1 (5 bases). V lost 0 bases, J lost 4 bases, and 8 bases lay in between. Germline V CDR1 and CDR2: SGHNT, YYREEE (reference sequence). The length of the CDR3 is 13 residues. The CDR3 sequence is CASSLVGHYEQYF. In nucleotides, the CDR3 is TGTGCCAGCAGCTTGGTTGGACATTACGAGCAGTACTTC.

The V and J genes are TRBV5-1 and TRBJ1-2; TRBD1 matches 7 bases. V trimming: 5 bases; J trimming: 8 bases; junction bases outside the gene matches: 9. CDR1 and CDR2 (germline): SGHRS, YFSETQ. This CDR3 is built from 13 residues. CDR3 in DNA: TGCGCCAGCAGACTCCAGGGGGAGAGGGGCTACACCTTC. As protein: CASRLQGERGYTF. Full variable domain (outside the CDR3, taken from reference TRBV5-1 and TRBJ1-2): KAGVTQTPRYLIKTRGQQVTLSCSPISGHRSVSWYQQTPGQGLQFLFEYFSETQRNKGNFPGRFSGRQFSNSRSEMNVSTLELGDSALYLCASRLQGERGYTFGSGTRLTVV.

The chain employs TRBV28 and TRBJ1-1, with no clear D. Per germline, CDR1 MDHEN and CDR2 SYDVKM. With 6 bases removed from V and 0 bases from J, the gap between germline ends came to 11 bases. This CDR3 is built from 14 residues. CDR3 nucleotides: TGTGCCAGCAGCCGAGAGGAAGTGAACACTGAAGCTTTCTTT. Residues: CASSREEVNTEAFF.

Regarding this clone: The same CDR3 can be traced to other DNA sequences in this sample. The V gene is TRBV12-3 or TRBV12-4, the J gene TRBJ1-3; D is uncertain. The germline V and J ends were trimmed by 3 bases and 3 bases, with 3 bases remaining between them. The CDR3 is 12 residues long. The CDR3: CASSFSGNTIYF. The CDR3 nucleotides read TGTGCCAGCAGTTTCAGTGGAAACACCATATATTTT.